This T cell receptor beta chain was sequenced in a study of shared clonotypes between healthy human individuals (dated by TCRdb to the early 2020s). In terms of the full investigation: The cohort included a few men and a couple of women between 18 and 49 years of age. For each donor, CD4 naive and CD4 memory were each given three plates, CD8 naive was given two plates, and CD8 memory was given one plate. Blood TCR repertoires of about 5 healthy adults were deeply sequenced to estimate repertoire size and the extent of clonotype sharing between individuals. Leukapheresis yielded between about 0.94 and 9.5 billion PBMCs per donor. Libraries were prepared and TCR repertoires were sequenced by different laboratories using diverse techniques, in order to increase sequencing depth and limit assay-specific biases.

The sample holds a few counts of this clone. No cognate antigen has been identified for it. Base qualities are not recorded, but no much larger clone differs from it by a single base. Findings and caveats that apply to the study as a whole: Estimated clonotype richness was generally larger for naive than for memory subsets. When four donors were compared, the shared fraction of clonotypes was about 5% for naive CD4, roughly 3.4% for naive CD8, roughly 2.5% for memory CD4, and 0.4% for memory CD8. Incomplete sequencing was indicated by rarefaction of sorted-subset datasets, despite the large sequencing depth. Based on pairwise subsampling, the degree of clonotype sharing among donors was expected to be affected by sequencing depth. Sampling was limited to blood, and TCR repertoires in tissue likely differ from TCR repertoires in blood. Clonotypes shared by all four sorted-subset donors showed higher generation probabilities than non-shared clonotypes. Because the study included a small number of donors, the genetic and exposure-history diversity represented was limited.

Healthy HIV-negative adults with no recently reported acute infections or vaccinations were included as donors. All donors were Caucasian adults living in Nashville, Tennessee, USA. CD4+ T cells were enriched through magnetic negative selection, after which naive cells were positively selected on CD45RA and the remaining negative fraction served as the memory subset. Blood was collected by leukapheresis, and PBMCs were isolated by Ficoll-Histopaque density gradient centrifugation and then cryopreserved in liquid nitrogen vapor phase. Analytical flow cytometry was used to check the purity and quantity of every magnetically sorted T cell population. Each sorted fraction had its genomic DNA isolated and then quantified by UV absorbance on a Nanodrop 2000c. From cysteine to phenylalanine, the CDR3 is 11 amino acids long. The only DNA kept is the CDR3, 33 bases in frame from the first base. The trim is 0 bases for V and 3 bases for J, with a gap of 1 base between the germline ends. CDR1 and CDR2, per the germline V gene (reference sequence), are DFQATT and SNEGSKA.

Using the deep immunoSEQ assay, TCR CDR3 regions were amplified from genomic DNA by multiplex PCR. Extracted genomic DNA from each cell subset was distributed evenly across all wells of several immunoSEQ 96-well plates, and each plate was treated as a replicate. Each replicate PCR for sorted subsets received about 0.2 ug genomic DNA, equal to about 30,000 T cell genomes. The purified libraries were quantified using a Qubit 3.0 fluorometer, sized with a Bioanalyzer 2100, and then quantified again using the KAPA Library Quantification kit. Each immunoSEQ 96-well plate was sequenced on its own single-read 150-cycle Illumina NextSeq 550 flow cell. From the authors' description of their analysis: The immunoSEQ output contained only junctional sequences without quality scores, so filtering could not match that applied to full-length reads. To assign V/J genes and CDR3, sequences were annotated against IMGT germline references using PyIR, a Python wrapper for IgBLAST v1.9. Reads with weak V/J assignments (E-value above 1e-6), missing CDR3, stop codons, out-of-frame junctions, or ambiguous translated residues were removed. V3J clonotypes were defined as sequences sharing the same inferred V gene, J gene, and CDR3 amino acid sequence. To compute the percentage overlap between repertoires, the number of shared unique clonotypes was divided by the size of the smaller repertoire. Repertoire richness was assessed with RTK rarefaction, the Chao1 estimator, and Recon v2.1 estimates of unobserved clonotypes. Generation probabilities were computed with OLGA for all TCRbeta clonotypes obtained by the gDNA method from several donors. TCRdb obtained this table from immuneACCESS and retained in-frame rearrangements with V and J assigned. These tables miss some clones; where compared with another copy, unresolved V genes account for less than half of the shortfall, and the remainder is unexplained. V and J calls plus clone size are reproduced from that table; the DNA served to infer D and trimming. In this sample the table shows 950,000 to 1,300,000 clones, roughly 80% of which occur a single time. 1.4% of the sample is in the top ten clones.

The receptor was isolated from a man between 18 and 29 years old in good health. Sequencing was performed on memory CD4+ T cells sorted from blood. In light of the paper, this sample's cell subset or site label describes: CD45RA-negative fraction. Recombination joined TRBV20-1 with TRBJ2-3; too little of a D gene remains to name it. The CDR3 reads CSARETDTQYF. The base sequence is TGCAGTGCTAGAGAAACAGATACGCAGTATTTT.